The 15 T cell receptor beta chains below were found in one sample sequenced in a study of T cells in Graves' hyperthyroidism and ophthalmopathy. From RNA transcripts, TCR beta CDR3 regions were amplified. The TCR CDR3 was amplified in a first-round RT-PCR using the HTBI primer set. MiXCR was run by TCRdb on the multiplex PCR reads, yielding one entry per CDR3 protein. The sample consists of hundreds of thousands of distinct CDR3 sequences, 14% of them appearing once. Sequenced: blood. The origin of the receptors is a woman in her thirties or forties with Graves' hyperthyroidism.

This clonotype was detected ten times or more. The chain links TRBV6-1 to TRBJ1-2; D possibly corresponds to TRBD1 (5 bases). The ends were cut back, 1 base at V and 0 bases at J, with 9 bases in the middle. From germline, CDR1 is MNHNS and CDR2 SASEGT. The CDR3 has 15 residues. For the CDR3, the DNA is TGTGCCAGCAGTGAAGAGGGGAGGACTAACTATGGCTACACCTTC. It is translated as CASSEEGRTNYGYTF.

A single count supports this clonotype. The chain joins TRBV10-3 to TRBJ2-1; no firm D call. This CDR3 spans 13 amino acids. The V end was cut by 10 bases, the J end by 0 bases, with 10 bases between. Per the germline V gene, CDR1 is ENHRY and CDR2 is SYGVKD. As DNA, the CDR3 is TGTGCCAGCGGACCTTCCTCCTACAATGAGCAGTTCTTC. Amino acid sequence: CASGPSSYNEQFF.

The chain is built from TRBV3-1 and TRBJ1-2; D might be TRBD1 (5 bases). Trimming removed 6 bases at V and 0 bases at J, with 11 bases between. Germline values: CDR1 LGHDT, CDR2 YNNKEL (reference sequence). The CDR3 runs 14 residues. The CDR3 DNA reads TGTGCCAGCAGTCCACACAGGACTAACTATGGCTACACCTTC. Protein sequence: CASSPHRTNYGYTF.

The rearrangement joins TRBV6-1 to TRBJ2-2; D is ambiguous. The germline CDR1 and CDR2 sequences are MNHNS and SASEGT. This CDR3 region has 14 residues. Between the trimmed V and J ends, which lost 11 bases and 2 bases, there was a span of 15 bases. In nucleotides, the CDR3 is TGTGCCGGCACCTGGACGGTTAACACCGGGGAGCTGTTTTTT. It specifies CAGTWTVNTGELFF.

The V call is TRBV6-1, the J call TRBJ2-5; D may be TRBD1 or TRBD2 (7 bases each). The CDR3 totals 14 residues. CDR1 is MNHNS and CDR2 is SASEGT in the germline V gene. Trimming stripped 6 bases from V and 5 bases from J, with 16 bases between. This CDR3 reads CASRRQGGVETQYF. The CDR3, as DNA: TGTGCCAGCAGACGACAGGGAGGGGTTGAGACCCAGTACTTC.

As to this clonotype: Since a much larger clone is just one base distant, this may be a read error. This chain links TRBV7-9 with TRBJ1-1; no clear D. V was cut by 3 bases and J by 6 bases, with 14 bases left in between. CDR1 is SEHNR and CDR2 is FQNEAQ in the germline V gene (reference sequence). The CDR3 loop spans 14 amino acids. This chain's CDR3 is CASSFPSLASEAFF. CDR3 in DNA: TGTGCCAGCAGCTTTCCTTCTTTAGCCTCTGAAGCTTTCTTT. Full variable domain (rest looked up from reference TRBV7-9 and TRBJ1-1): DTGVSQNPRHKITKRGQNVTFRCDPISEHNRLYWYRQTLGQGPEFLTYFQNEAQLEKSRLLSDRFSAERPKGSFSTLEIQRTEQGDSAMYLCASSFPSLASEAFFGQGTRLTVV.

This chain connects TRBV10-3 to TRBJ2-7, with a possible D match to TRBD1 (6 bases). This CDR3 region has 14 residues. Trimming cost V 3 bases and J 2 bases, with 11 bases left between them. CDR1 and CDR2 (germline): ENHRY, SYGVKD. CDR3 sequence reads: CAISDKQGTYEQYF. In DNA, the CDR3 is TGTGCCATCAGTGATAAACAGGGAACCTACGAGCAGTACTTC.

CDR3 in DNA: TGTGCCAGCAGCGTACCGGGACAGGGGGCAACTGAAGCTTTCTTT. The encoded protein is CASSVPGQGATEAFF. The V gene is TRBV11-3, the J gene TRBJ1-1; 12 nucleotides agree with TRBD1. V shed 5 bases and J 5 bases; nucleotides not matched to a gene: 6. Germline V gene data show CDR1 as SGHNT and CDR2 as YENEEA. The CDR3 runs to 15 residues.

DNA of the CDR3: TGTGCCATCAGTGGGGATAGACAGGGTGGTATCACAGATACGCAGTATTTT. This gives the protein CAISGDRQGGITDTQYF. The chain is built from TRBV10-3 and TRBJ2-3; the match to TRBD1 covers 7 bases. The CDR3 totals 17 residues. The V gene's germline CDR1 is ENHRY and CDR2 SYGVKD. Unmatched junction bases numbered 12, after V lost 4 bases and J lost 2 bases.

The sample holds many counts of this clonotype. This chain connects TRBV5-1 to TRBJ2-1; no clear D gene. The CDR3 is 16 amino acids. Germline CDR1 SGHRS, CDR2 YFSETQ. The ends were cut back, 0 bases at V and 0 bases at J, with 10 bases in the middle. CDR3 sequence (DNA): TGCGCCAGCAGCTTGGTCGCGGCTAGCTCCTACAATGAGCAGTTCTTC. Translation gives CASSLVAASSYNEQFF.

There are a few counts of this clonotype. A much larger clone lies a single base off, so this may be a read error. This rearrangement joins TRBV11-1 to TRBJ1-1, with D unclear. This CDR3 contains 13 residues. Germline values: CDR1 SGHAT, CDR2 FQDESV (reference sequence). The CDR3 bases are TGTACCAGCAGCTTCGAAATGAACACTGAAGCTTTCTTT. Its translation is CTSSFEMNTEAFF.

In its sample, this clonotype was seen many times. The V and J genes are TRBV28 and TRBJ1-2, with unresolved D. The CDR3 loop spans 13 amino acids. V was cut by 4 bases and J by 8 bases, with 14 bases left in between. Germline CDR1 reads MDHEN; CDR2 reads SYDVKM. The CDR3 sequence: CASSYPGLYGYTF. CDR3 coding DNA: TGTGCCAGCAGTTACCCCGGTTTATACGGCTACACCTTC.

This clonotype was recorded at least ten times. The rearrangement links TRBV27 to TRBJ2-7, with 9 bases aligning to TRBD1. The CDR3 is 15 residues long. Trimming took 5 bases from V and 6 from J; bases not matched to a gene: 11. The germline V gene has CDR1 MNHEY and CDR2 SMNVEV (reference sequence). CDR3 in amino acids: CASSPTGQGSGEQYF. Written as DNA, the CDR3 is TGTGCCAGCAGTCCGACGGGACAGGGATCGGGCGAGCAGTACTTC.

The sample holds many counts of this clonotype. This rearrangement joins TRBV11-3 to TRBJ1-1; D may be TRBD1 (5 bases). CDR1 and CDR2 (germline): SGHNT, YENEEA. Trimming removed 5 bases from V and 1 base from J, with 14 bases in between. The CDR3 contains 15 residues. The CDR3 coding sequence is TGTGCCAGCAGCATCCTGACAGTCAGGAACACTGAAGCTTTCTTT. It codes for CASSILTVRNTEAFF.

The rearrangement links TRBV7-8 to TRBJ1-5; 8 bases are shared with TRBD1. V was pared by 9 bases and J by 4 bases, with 14 bases of the junction left unmatched. This CDR3 contains 16 residues. Germline values: CDR1 SGHVS, CDR2 FQNEAQ. The CDR3 loop is CASSIERTGSNQPQHF. The CDR3 region has the DNA TGTGCCAGTAGTATCGAAAGGACAGGGTCGAATCAGCCCCAGCATTTT.